The 27 T cell receptor beta chains below were found in one sample sequenced in a study of blood T cell repertoires in COVID-19. The method was immunoSEQ multiplex PCR; TCRdb's version includes in-frame clones alone and lacks a portion of them. The sample has about 180,000 clones, 70% to 90% seen once. What was sequenced was peripheral blood. These receptors originate from a man in his 70s with active or convalescent COVID-19.

The chain links TRBV3-1 (or the pseudogene TRBV3-2) to TRBJ2-5; D unresolved. Germline-derived CDR1 and CDR2 are LGHDT and YNNKEL (reference sequence). V was cut by 1 base and J by 5 bases, with 8 bases left in between. The CDR3 is 13 residues long. The CDR3 spells CASSQGQAETQYF. CDR3 coding DNA: TGTGCCAGCAGCCAAGGGCAGGCGGAGACCCAGTACTTC.

This clone was counted only a few times. The chain employs TRBV21-1 and TRBJ2-1; TRBD2, the D gene given by the table, was not confirmed from the DNA. TRBV21-1 is a pseudogene locus. The CDR3 runs to 20 residues. CDR3: CASSKVPPGTSGRAHNEQFF. The CDR3 DNA reads as TGTGCCAGCAGCAAAGTACCTCCCGGGACTAGCGGGAGGGCCCACAATGAGCAGTTCTTC.

This clone was counted only a few times. The chain recombines TRBV19 with TRBJ1-6; 10 nucleotides agree with TRBD1. V was pared by 6 bases and J by 13 bases, with 9 bases of the junction left unmatched. Per germline, CDR1 LNHDA and CDR2 SQIVND (reference sequence). This CDR3 is 14 amino acids long. CDR3 in amino acids: CASRLWTGGSPLHF. The CDR3 DNA follows: TGTGCCAGTAGGCTCTGGACAGGGGGATCGCCCCTCCACTTT.

The V call is TRBV4-3, the J call TRBJ1-4, with a possible D match to TRBD1 (5 bases). The CDR3 spans 17 residues. CDR1 LGHNA and CDR2 YSLEER come from the germline V gene. Trimming left V 1 base short and J 8 bases short, with 20 bases between. CDR3 nucleotide sequence: TGCGCCAGCAGCCAAGGGCCGCTGACAGAACCCCCGGAAAAACTGTTTTTT. This gives the protein CASSQGPLTEPPEKLFF.

This chain connects TRBV2 to TRBJ1-2; 7 positions match TRBD1. Germline V CDR1 and CDR2: SNHLY, FYNNEI. J lost 6 bases, V lost 7 bases, and 8 bases had no gene match. The CDR3 covers 13 residues. The CDR3 region has the DNA TGTGCCAGCACCGACAGGGAAACGAATGGCTACACCTTC. Its translation: CASTDRETNGYTF.

The rearrangement uses TRBV25-1 and TRBJ2-5; 8 nucleotides align to TRBD1. Per germline, CDR1 MGHDK and CDR2 SYGVNS. The V and J ends lost 0 bases and 1 base, in that order; junction bases with no gene match: 7. The CDR3 spans 17 residues. The CDR3 nucleotides are TGTGCCAGCAGTGAATACGAAAGGGGACAGGCCCAAGAGACCCAGTACTTC. Its protein product is CASSEYERGQAQETQYF.

The chain links TRBV9 to TRBJ2-3; 13 bases map to TRBD2. V dropped 3 bases and J dropped 6; count of bases not matched to a gene: 4. Germline CDR1 is SGDLS and CDR2 is YYNGEE. There are 15 residues in the CDR3. DNA for the CDR3: TGTGCCAGCAGCGCTGGACTAGCGGGAGTGGATACGCAGTATTTT. It specifies CASSAGLAGVDTQYF.

This clone was detected once. The chain carries TRBV2 and TRBJ1-1, with 9 bases fitting TRBD1. The junction had 5 bases not matched to a gene; V was cut back by 5 bases and J by 4 bases. The CDR3 has 14 amino acids. Germline CDR1 reads SNHLY; CDR2 reads FYNNEI. The CDR3 DNA sequence: TGTGCCAGCAGTTTACAGGGGGCCTTCACTGAAGCTTTCTTT. Its protein is CASSLQGAFTEAFF. The entire variable domain, with the rest obtained from reference TRBV2 and TRBJ1-1, is as follows: EPEVTQTPSHQVTQMGQEVILRCVPISNHLYFYWYRQILGQKVEFLVSFYNNEISEKSEIFDDQFSVERPDGSNFTLKIRSTKLEDSAMYFCASSLQGAFTEAFFGQGTRLTVV.

The gene calls are TRBV7-6 and TRBJ2-1, with D tentatively TRBD2 (5 bases). The V gene's germline CDR1 is SGHVS and CDR2 FNYEAQ. The CDR3 loop spans 13 amino acids. Trimming stripped 2 bases from V and 9 bases from J, with 11 bases between. Here the CDR3 DNA reads TGTGCCAGCAGCTTATCTAGCTCGAGTGAGCAGTTCTTC. It translates to CASSLSSSSEQFF.

The chain carries TRBV18 and TRBJ2-3; D is perhaps TRBD1 (6 bases). Trimming left V 0 bases short and J 5 bases short, with 9 bases between. Germline V gives CDR1 KGHSH, CDR2 LQKENI. This CDR3 has 14 residues. The CDR3 spells CASSPPRGLDTQYF. The CDR3 DNA follows: TGTGCCAGCTCACCACCGAGGGGGTTAGATACGCAGTATTTT. The complete variable domain, with remaining parts taken from reference TRBV18 and TRBJ2-3, reads NAGVMQNPRHLVRRRGQEARLRCSPMKGHSHVYWYRQLPEEGLKFMVYLQKENIIDESGMPKERFSAEFPKEGPSILRIQQVVRGDSAAYFCASSPPRGLDTQYFGPGTRLTVL.

This clone appeared a few times. The chain employs TRBV6-2 or TRBV6-3 and TRBJ1-6, with D uncertain. CDR3 length: 14 amino acids. V gave up 6 bases and J gave up 5 bases, with 11 bases separating them. From germline, CDR1 is MNHEY and CDR2 SVGEGT. The DNA for the CDR3 is TGTGCCAGCAGCCCCCCCGGGGATAATTCACCCCTCCACTTT. Translating gives CASSPPGDNSPLHF.

The gene calls are TRBV6-1 and TRBJ1-6; TRBD1 matches at 7 bases. Trimming took 1 base from V and 11 from J; bases not matched to a gene: 8. This CDR3 is 15 amino acids long. Germline CDR1 MNHNS, CDR2 SASEGT. The CDR3 region is CASSEGQGGRTPLHF. The CDR3 DNA reads as TGTGCCAGCAGTGAAGGCCAGGGGGGTAGGACACCCCTCCACTTT.

This chain uses TRBV3-1 (or the pseudogene TRBV3-2) with TRBJ2-5; TRBD1 matches at 9 bases. With V trimmed by 1 base and J by 6 bases, 15 bases remained unmatched. Germline V gives CDR1 LGHDT, CDR2 YNNKEL (reference sequence). The CDR3 consists of 18 residues. Written as DNA, the CDR3 is TGTGCCAGCAGCCAAGGAAGGGTGGGGACAGGGTCGTGGAAGACCCAGTACTTC. Amino acids: CASSQGRVGTGSWKTQYF.

The V gene is TRBV5-1, the J gene TRBJ2-2; D may be TRBD2 (6 bases). This CDR3 region has 14 residues. V lost 8 bases and J 2 bases, leaving 13 bases between the germline ends. CDR1 and CDR2 (germline): SGHRS, YFSETQ. DNA for the CDR3: TGCGCCAGTCGACGGGAGTCAAACACCGGGGAGCTGTTTTTT. It specifies CASRRESNTGELFF.

This CDR3 reads CASSPDWGGEQFF. The CDR3, as DNA: TGTGCCAGCTCACCTGACTGGGGCGGAGAGCAGTTCTTC. J is TRBJ2-1 and V is TRBV18; D is perhaps TRBD1 (5 bases). Between the trimmed V and J ends, which lost 3 bases and 10 bases, there was a span of 13 bases. The CDR3 sequence is 13 residues long. Germline loops: CDR1 KGHSH, CDR2 LQKENI.

The chain carries TRBV15 and TRBJ2-2; D may be TRBD2 (5 bases). The CDR3 is 14 residues long. CDR1 is LNHNV and CDR2 is YYDKDF in the germline V gene (reference sequence). Deletions cut 1 base from V and 5 bases from J, with 8 bases between. DNA of the CDR3: TGTGCCACCAGCAGAGTGAGAGGGACCGGGGAGCTGTTTTTT. It translates to CATSRVRGTGELFF.

The chain joins TRBV5-1 to TRBJ1-2; 8 bases line up with TRBD1. V trimming: 4 bases; J trimming: 14 bases; junction bases outside the gene matches: 10. The germline CDR1 and CDR2 sequences are SGHRS and YFSETQ. The CDR3 has 12 amino acids. The CDR3 nucleotides read TGCGCCAGCAGCCCAGGACAGGGAAGAAATACCTTC. The encoded protein is CASSPGQGRNTF.

The rearrangement links TRBV18 to TRBJ1-1; perhaps TRBD1 as D (6 bases). V was trimmed by 4 bases and J by 3 bases, leaving 21 bases between them. Per the germline V gene, CDR1 is KGHSH and CDR2 is LQKENI. The CDR3 consists of 17 residues. The CDR3 sequence: CASSRNPGTPRDTEAFF. CDR3 sequence (DNA): TGTGCCAGCTCACGTAATCCCGGGACACCACGGGACACTGAAGCTTTCTTT.

The chain combines TRBV7-9 with TRBJ2-7, with D uncertain. This CDR3 spans 13 amino acids. V was cut by 1 base and J by 3 bases, with 7 bases left in between. Germline CDR1 reads SEHNR; CDR2 reads FQNEAQ (reference sequence). This CDR3 is CASSLGAFYEQYF. The CDR3 DNA is TGTGCCAGCAGCTTAGGGGCTTTCTACGAGCAGTACTTC.

The chain uses TRBV18 and TRBJ1-4; D possibly corresponds to TRBD1 (6 bases). The ends were cut back, 1 base at V and 6 bases at J, with 9 bases in the middle. The CDR3 is made up of 14 amino acids. Germline assignment: CDR1 KGHSH and CDR2 LQKENI. The CDR3 DNA reads TGTGCCAGCTCACCACGGGCAGGGGATGAAAAACTGTTTTTT. As protein: CASSPRAGDEKLFF.

The chain couples TRBV7-2 to TRBJ1-4; D unclear. Germline assignment: CDR1 SGHTA and CDR2 FQGNSA. V was pared by 0 bases and J by 5 bases, with 10 bases between. The CDR3 has 15 amino acids. CDR3 protein: CASSLARAMNEKLFF. The DNA for the CDR3 is TGTGCCAGCAGCTTAGCGAGGGCCATGAATGAAAAACTGTTTTTT.

The chain has TRBV18 and TRBJ2-2; possibly TRBD1 for D (5 bases). Germline CDR1 is KGHSH and CDR2 is LQKENI. The CDR3 extends over 15 amino acids. The V end was cut by 6 bases, the J end by 6 bases, with 17 bases between. CDR3 bases: TGTGCCAGCTCCCTGACTCAGGGCCTGGCCGGGGAGCTGTTTTTT. Its translation: CASSLTQGLAGELFF.

The V gene is TRBV5-1, the J gene TRBJ2-7, with no clear D. The germline V gene has CDR1 SGHRS and CDR2 YFSETQ. Between the trimmed V and J ends, which lost 1 base and 5 bases, there was a span of 7 bases. The CDR3 runs to 12 residues. The CDR3 sequence: CASSLSVDEQYF. Here the CDR3 DNA reads TGCGCCAGCAGCTTGAGCGTGGACGAGCAGTACTTC.

V gene TRBV2 combines with J gene TRBJ2-1; D gene uncertain. Deletions cut 5 bases from V and 9 bases from J, with 8 bases between. Germline V CDR1 and CDR2: SNHLY, FYNNEI. The CDR3 sequence is 11 residues long. The CDR3 spells CASSPFVEQFF. The CDR3 DNA sequence: TGTGCCAGCAGTCCTTTCGTTGAGCAGTTCTTC.

This clone was observed a single time. V and J are TRBV2 and TRBJ1-2; D is unresolved. Germline V gene lookup returns CDR1 SNHLY and CDR2 FYNNEI. CDR3 length: 12 amino acids. Trimming pared 4 bases from V and 1 base from J, leaving 4 bases between. CDR3 in amino acids: CASSVINYGYTF. The CDR3 DNA sequence: TGTGCCAGCAGTGTCATTAACTATGGCTACACCTTC.

This rearrangement joins TRBV19 to TRBJ1-5; 7 bases align to TRBD1. The CDR3 contains 16 residues. Germline V lookup: CDR1 LNHDA, CDR2 SQIVND (reference sequence). Trimming cost V 3 bases and J 6 bases; bases outside gene matches: 11. The CDR3 protein is CASSITTGKGGQPQHF. Here the CDR3 DNA reads TGTGCCAGTAGTATTACGACAGGGAAAGGTGGTCAGCCCCAGCATTTT.

The chain employs TRBV19 and TRBJ1-5; tentative D call: TRBD1 (6 bases). V lost 3 bases, J lost 4 bases, and 16 bases lay in between. This CDR3 has 16 residues. CDR1 is LNHDA and CDR2 is SQIVND in the germline V gene (reference sequence). CDR3 sequence (DNA): TGTGCCAGTAGTATGAGGGGCAGGGGAAAGAATCAGCCCCAGCATTTT. Protein sequence: CASSMRGRGKNQPQHF.